The clone carrying this TCR beta chain was seen only a few times. Its matching antigen is unknown. Germline CDR1 and CDR2: SNHLY and FYNNEI. The ends lost 9 bases at V and 0 bases at J; junction bases unmatched: 5. The length of the CDR3 is 14 residues. PCR was performed a second time for about 7 to 12 cycles using a sample-barcoded 5' primer and a J-beta primer mix. TCRdb reprocessed the 5' RACE reads with MiXCR, giving one entry per CDR3 protein. Here the sample spans about 1 million distinct CDR3 sequences, under 55% being singletons. This record comes from a study of blood T cells in healthy people across ages. Study-wide background: Template switching retrieved approximately one barcoded beta molecule for each two T cells. General study findings and limits: A roughly linear fall in TCR beta diversity per million T cells was seen with increasing age.

The origin of this receptor is a woman between 55 and 75 years old in good health. The genes are TRBV2 and TRBJ2-1; 7 positions agree with TRBD2. The sample taken for sequencing was blood. The CDR3 region has the DNA TGTGCCAGAAGCGGGACTAACTCCTACAATGAGCAGTTCTTC. This codes for CARSGTNSYNEQFF. Together with reference TRBV2 and TRBJ2-1, the CDR3 gives the full variable domain: EPEVTQTPSHQVTQMGQEVILRCVPISNHLYFYWYRQILGQKVEFLVSFYNNEISEKSEIFDDQFSVERPDGSNFTLKIRSTKLEDSAMYFCARSGTNSYNEQFFGPGTRLTVL.